This paragraph covers one TCR beta chain sequence. This specimen belongs to a study of shared clonotypes between healthy human individuals. A deep-level run was used for the assay. Using immunoSEQ multiplex PCR, the repertoire was profiled, and TCRdb retains in-frame clones only, with some absent. The profile covers millions of clones, with roughly 93% appearing a single time and 0.35% to 0.45% taken by the ten largest. Germline assignment: CDR1 MDHEN and CDR2 SYDVKM. Trimming stripped 7 bases from V and 3 bases from J, with 9 bases between. The CDR3 is 12 residues long. The sequenced sample was naive CD4+ T cells from PBMCs. Subset: CD45RA+ positively selected. The receptor's source is a man aged 18 to 35 in good health. Some clones in this sample may be carry-over from other donors' samples. V and J are TRBV28 and TRBJ1-2; TRBD1 might be the D (5 bases). CDR3: CASKDTYYGYTF. CDR3 bases: TGTGCCAGCAAGGACACCTACTATGGCTACACCTTC.